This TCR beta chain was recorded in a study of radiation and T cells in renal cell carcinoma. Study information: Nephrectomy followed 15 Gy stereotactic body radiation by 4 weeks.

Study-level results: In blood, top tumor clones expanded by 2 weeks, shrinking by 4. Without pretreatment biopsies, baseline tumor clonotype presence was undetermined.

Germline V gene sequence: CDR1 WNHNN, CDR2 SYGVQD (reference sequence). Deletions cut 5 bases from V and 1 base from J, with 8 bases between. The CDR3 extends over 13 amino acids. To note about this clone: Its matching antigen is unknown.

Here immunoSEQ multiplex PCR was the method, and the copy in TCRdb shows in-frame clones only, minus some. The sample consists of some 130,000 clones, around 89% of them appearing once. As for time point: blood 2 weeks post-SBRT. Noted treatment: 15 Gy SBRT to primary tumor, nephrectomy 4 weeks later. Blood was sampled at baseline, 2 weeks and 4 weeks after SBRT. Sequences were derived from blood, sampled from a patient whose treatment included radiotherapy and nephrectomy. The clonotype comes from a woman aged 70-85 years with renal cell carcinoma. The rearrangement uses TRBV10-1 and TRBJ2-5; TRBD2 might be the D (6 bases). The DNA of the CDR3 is TGCGCCAGCAGTCGGAGGGGCCAAGAGACCCAGTACTTC. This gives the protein CASSRRGQETQYF.